This TCR beta chain was captured in a study of CD4+ T cells in melanoma. General observations from the study: A reported correlation linked neoantigen-specific CD4+ T cells to CD8+, macrophage and B cell function.

This CDR3 contains 19 residues. Trimming removed 1 base from V and 3 bases from J; junction bases left unmatched: 15. Per germline, CDR1 LGHNA and CDR2 YNFKEQ. A note on this clone: The antigen is not known.

The table came from immunoSEQ multiplex PCR; TCRdb's copy has only in-frame clones and leaves some out. In the table there are 120,000 to 150,000 clones, around 90% of which are singletons. The TCR comes from a human donor with melanoma. This rearrangement joins TRBV4-2 to TRBJ2-5; the match to TRBD2 covers 9 bases. The CDR3 protein is CASSQVKRGGGAGKETQYF. CDR3 DNA: TGTGCCAGCAGCCAAGTTAAAAGGGGCGGGGGGGCCGGGAAAGAGACCCAGTACTTC.